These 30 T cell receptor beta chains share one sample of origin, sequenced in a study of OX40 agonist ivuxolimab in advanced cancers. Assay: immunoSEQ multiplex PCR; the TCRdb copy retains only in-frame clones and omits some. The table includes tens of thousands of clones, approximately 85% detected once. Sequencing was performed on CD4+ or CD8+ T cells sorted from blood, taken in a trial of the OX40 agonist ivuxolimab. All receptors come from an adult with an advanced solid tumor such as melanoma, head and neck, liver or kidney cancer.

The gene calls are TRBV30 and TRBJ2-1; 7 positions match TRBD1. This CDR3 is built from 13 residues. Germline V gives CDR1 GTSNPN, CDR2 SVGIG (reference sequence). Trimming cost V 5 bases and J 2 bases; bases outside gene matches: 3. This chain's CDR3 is CAWSGTAYNEQFF. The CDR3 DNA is TGTGCCTGGTCCGGGACAGCCTACAATGAGCAGTTCTTC.

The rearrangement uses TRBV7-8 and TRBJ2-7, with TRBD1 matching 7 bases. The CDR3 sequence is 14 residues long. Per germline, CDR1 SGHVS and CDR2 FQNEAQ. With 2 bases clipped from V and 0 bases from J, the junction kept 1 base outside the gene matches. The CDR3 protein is CASSLRDSSYEQYF. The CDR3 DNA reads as TGTGCCAGCAGCTTACGGGACAGCTCCTACGAGCAGTACTTC.

This CDR3 reads CASRASPQETQYF. CDR3 DNA: TGTGCCAGCAGGGCTAGCCCTCAAGAGACCCAGTACTTC. V usage is TRBV28 and J usage is TRBJ2-5; D perhaps matches TRBD2 (5 bases). V lost 6 bases and J lost 2, with 10 bases in between. Germline V lookup: CDR1 MDHEN, CDR2 SYDVKM. The CDR3 is made up of 13 amino acids. Complete variable domain (other parts from reference TRBV28 and TRBJ2-5): DVKVTQSSRYLVKRTGEKVFLECVQDMDHENMFWYRQDPGLGLRLIYFSYDVKMKEKGDIPEGYSVSREKKERFSLILESASTNQTSMYLCASRASPQETQYFGPGTRLLVL.

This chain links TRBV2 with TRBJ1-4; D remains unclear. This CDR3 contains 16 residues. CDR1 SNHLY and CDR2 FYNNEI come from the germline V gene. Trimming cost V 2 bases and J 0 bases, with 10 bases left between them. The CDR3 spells CASSENLGATNEKLFF. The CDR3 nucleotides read TGTGCCAGCAGTGAAAATCTGGGCGCAACTAATGAAAAACTGTTTTTT.

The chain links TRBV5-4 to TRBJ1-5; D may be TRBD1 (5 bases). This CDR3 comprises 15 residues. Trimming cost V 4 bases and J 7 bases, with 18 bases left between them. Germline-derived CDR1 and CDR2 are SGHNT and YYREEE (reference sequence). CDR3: CASSTSEGRWQPQHF. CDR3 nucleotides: TGTGCCAGCAGCACTTCTGAGGGGCGTTGGCAGCCCCAGCATTTT. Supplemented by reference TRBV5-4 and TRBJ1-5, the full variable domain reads ETGVTQSPTHLIKTRGQQVTLRCSSQSGHNTVSWYQQALGQGPQFIFQYYREEENGRGNFPPRFSGLQFPNYSSELNVNALELDDSALYLCASSTSEGRWQPQHFGDGTRLSIL.

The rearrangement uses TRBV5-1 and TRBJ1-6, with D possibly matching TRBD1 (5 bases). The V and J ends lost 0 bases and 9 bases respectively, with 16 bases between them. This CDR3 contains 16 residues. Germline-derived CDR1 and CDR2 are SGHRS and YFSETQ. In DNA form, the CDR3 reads TGCGCCAGCAGCTTGGGGGGAGGCGACGGGACTTCACCCCTCCACTTT. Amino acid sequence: CASSLGGGDGTSPLHF.

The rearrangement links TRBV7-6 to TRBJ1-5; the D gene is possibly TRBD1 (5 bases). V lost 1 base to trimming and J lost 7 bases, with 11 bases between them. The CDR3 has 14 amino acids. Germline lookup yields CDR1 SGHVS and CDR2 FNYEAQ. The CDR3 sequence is CASSLGAEGQPQHF. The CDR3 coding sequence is TGTGCCAGCAGCTTAGGGGCGGAGGGGCAGCCCCAGCATTTT.

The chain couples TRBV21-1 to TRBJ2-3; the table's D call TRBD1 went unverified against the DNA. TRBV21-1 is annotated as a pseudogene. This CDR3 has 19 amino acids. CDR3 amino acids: CASSKRGPSRGRRTDTQYF. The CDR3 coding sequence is TGTGCCAGCAGCAAAAGGGGGCCATCCAGGGGGCGACGTACAGATACGCAGTATTTT.

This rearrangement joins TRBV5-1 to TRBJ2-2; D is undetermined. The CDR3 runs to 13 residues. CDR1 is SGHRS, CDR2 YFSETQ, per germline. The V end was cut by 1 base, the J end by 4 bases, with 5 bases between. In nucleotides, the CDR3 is TGCGCCAGCAGCTTGCTGAGCACCGGGGAGCTGTTTTTT. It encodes CASSLLSTGELFF. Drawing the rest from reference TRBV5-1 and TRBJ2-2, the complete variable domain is KAGVTQTPRYLIKTRGQQVTLSCSPISGHRSVSWYQQTPGQGLQFLFEYFSETQRNKGNFPGRFSGRQFSNSRSEMNVSTLELGDSALYLCASSLLSTGELFFGEGSRLTVL.

CDR3 DNA sequence: TGTGCCAGCAGCCCTACTAGAGCCGAGACCCAGTACTTC. Encoded protein: CASSPTRAETQYF. The gene calls are TRBV7-9 and TRBJ2-5; possibly TRBD2 for D (5 bases). Germline-derived CDR1 and CDR2 are SEHNR and FQNEAQ (reference sequence). The V and J ends lost 5 bases and 5 bases respectively, with 12 bases between them. This CDR3 contains 13 residues.

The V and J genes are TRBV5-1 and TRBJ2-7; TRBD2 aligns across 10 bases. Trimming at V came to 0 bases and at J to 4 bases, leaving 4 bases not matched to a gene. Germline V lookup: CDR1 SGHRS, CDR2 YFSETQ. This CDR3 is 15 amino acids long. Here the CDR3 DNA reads TGCGCCAGCAGCTTGGGGACTAGCGGATGGTACGAGCAGTACTTC. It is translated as CASSLGTSGWYEQYF.

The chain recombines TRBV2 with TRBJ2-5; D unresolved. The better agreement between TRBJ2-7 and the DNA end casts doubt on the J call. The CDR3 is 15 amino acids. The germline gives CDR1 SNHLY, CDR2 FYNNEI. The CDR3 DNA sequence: TGTGCCAGCAGTGAAGTGGGGTTCTCAGCCTACGAGCAGTACTTC. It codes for CASSEVGFSAYEQYF.

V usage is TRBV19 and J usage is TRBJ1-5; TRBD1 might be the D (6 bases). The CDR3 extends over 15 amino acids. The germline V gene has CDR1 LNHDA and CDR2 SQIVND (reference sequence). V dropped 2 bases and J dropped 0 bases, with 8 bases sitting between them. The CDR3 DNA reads TGTGCCAGTAGTATAAAGGGGGTTAGCAATCAGCCCCAGCATTTT. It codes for CASSIKGVSNQPQHF.

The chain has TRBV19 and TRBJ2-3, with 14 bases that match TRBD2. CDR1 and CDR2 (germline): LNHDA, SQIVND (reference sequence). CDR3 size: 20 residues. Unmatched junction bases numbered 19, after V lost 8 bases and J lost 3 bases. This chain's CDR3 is CASLDRGGLAGETGTDTQYF. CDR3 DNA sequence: TGTGCCAGTCTGGACCGGGGGGGACTAGCGGGAGAGACGGGGACAGATACGCAGTATTTT. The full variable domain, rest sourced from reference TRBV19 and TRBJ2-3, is DGGITQSPKYLFRKEGQNVTLSCEQNLNHDAMYWYRQDPGQGLRLIYYSQIVNDFQKGDIAEGYSVSREKKESFPLTVTSAQKNPTAFYLCASLDRGGLAGETGTDTQYFGPGTRLTVL.

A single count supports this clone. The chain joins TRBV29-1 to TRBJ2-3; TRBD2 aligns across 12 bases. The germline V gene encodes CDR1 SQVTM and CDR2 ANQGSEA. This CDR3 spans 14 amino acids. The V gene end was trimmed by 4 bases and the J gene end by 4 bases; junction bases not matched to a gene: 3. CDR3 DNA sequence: TGCAGCGTTGGACTAGCGGGAGTCCCAGATACGCAGTATTTT. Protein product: CSVGLAGVPDTQYF.

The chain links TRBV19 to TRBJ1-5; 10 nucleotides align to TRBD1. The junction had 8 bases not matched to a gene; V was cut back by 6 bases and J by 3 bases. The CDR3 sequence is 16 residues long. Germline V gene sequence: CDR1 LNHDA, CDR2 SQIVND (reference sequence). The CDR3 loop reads CASSNRDRGDNQPQHF. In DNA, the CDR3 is TGTGCCAGTAGCAACCGGGACAGGGGAGACAATCAGCCCCAGCATTTT.

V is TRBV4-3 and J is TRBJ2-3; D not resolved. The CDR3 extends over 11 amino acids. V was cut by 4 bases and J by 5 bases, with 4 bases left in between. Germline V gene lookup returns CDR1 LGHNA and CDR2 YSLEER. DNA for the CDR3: TGCGCCAGCAGCCTCAAAGATACGCAGTATTTT. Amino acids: CASSLKDTQYF.

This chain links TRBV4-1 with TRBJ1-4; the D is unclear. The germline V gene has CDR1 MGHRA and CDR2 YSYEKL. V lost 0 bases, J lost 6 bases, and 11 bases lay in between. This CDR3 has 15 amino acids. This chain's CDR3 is CASSQESGRDEKLFF. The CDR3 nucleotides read TGCGCCAGCAGCCAAGAGTCGGGAAGGGATGAAAAACTGTTTTTT.

CDR3 bases: TGTGCCAGCAGCAAGAGCGGGAGTAAATCCTACGAGCAGTACTTC. This encodes CASSKSGSKSYEQYF. The V call is TRBV13, the J call TRBJ2-7; 8 bases map to TRBD2. The CDR3 runs to 15 residues. The germline CDR1 and CDR2 sequences are PRHDT and FYEKMQ (reference sequence). With V trimmed by 5 bases and J by 1 base, 7 bases remained unmatched.

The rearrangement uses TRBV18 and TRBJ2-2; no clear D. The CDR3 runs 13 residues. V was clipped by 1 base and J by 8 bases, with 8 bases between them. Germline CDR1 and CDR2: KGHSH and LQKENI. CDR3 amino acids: CASSPRGTGELFF. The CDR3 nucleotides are TGTGCCAGCTCACCACGTGGCACAGGGGAGCTGTTTTTT.

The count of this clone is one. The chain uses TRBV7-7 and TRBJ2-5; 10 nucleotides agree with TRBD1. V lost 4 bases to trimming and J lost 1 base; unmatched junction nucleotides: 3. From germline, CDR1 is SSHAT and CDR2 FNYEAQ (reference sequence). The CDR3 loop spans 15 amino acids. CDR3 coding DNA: TGTGCCAGCAGCTCGAGGACAGGGGGCCAAGAGACCCAGTACTTC. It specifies CASSSRTGGQETQYF.

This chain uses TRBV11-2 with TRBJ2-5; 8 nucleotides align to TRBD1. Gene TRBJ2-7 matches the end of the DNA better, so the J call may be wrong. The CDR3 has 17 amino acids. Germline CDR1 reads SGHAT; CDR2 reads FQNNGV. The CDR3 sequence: CASSLKWSAGGGYEQYF. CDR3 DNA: TGTGCCAGCAGCTTAAAGTGGTCGGCAGGGGGCGGTTACGAGCAGTACTTC.

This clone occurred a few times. CDR3 nucleotides: TGTGCCAGCAGCTTAACGGGGGGCCAAGAGACCCAGTACTTC. Translation gives CASSLTGGQETQYF. The V and J genes are TRBV7-3 and TRBJ2-5; TRBD2 might be the D (6 bases). Germline V gene data show CDR1 as SGHTA and CDR2 as FQGTGA. The CDR3 loop spans 14 amino acids. V dropped 0 bases and J dropped 1 base, with 6 bases sitting between them.

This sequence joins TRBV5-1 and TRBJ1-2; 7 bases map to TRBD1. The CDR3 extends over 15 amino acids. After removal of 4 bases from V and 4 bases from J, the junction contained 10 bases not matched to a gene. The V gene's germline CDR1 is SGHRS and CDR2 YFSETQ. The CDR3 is CASSARGESSYGYTF. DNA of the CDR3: TGCGCCAGCAGCGCCAGGGGGGAAAGCTCCTATGGCTACACCTTC.

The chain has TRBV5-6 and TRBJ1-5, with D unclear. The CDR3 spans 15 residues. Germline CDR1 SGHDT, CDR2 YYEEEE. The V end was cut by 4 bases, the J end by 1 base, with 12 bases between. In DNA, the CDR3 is TGTGCCAGCAGCCTGACCCCAATGAGCAATCAGCCCCAGCATTTT. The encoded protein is CASSLTPMSNQPQHF.

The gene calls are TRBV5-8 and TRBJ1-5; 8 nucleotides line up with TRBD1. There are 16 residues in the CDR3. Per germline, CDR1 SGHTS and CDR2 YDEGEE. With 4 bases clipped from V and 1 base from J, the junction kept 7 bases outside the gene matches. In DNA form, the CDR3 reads TGTGCCAGCAGCCCTCGGACAGGGAGAAGCAATCAGCCCCAGCATTTT. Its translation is CASSPRTGRSNQPQHF. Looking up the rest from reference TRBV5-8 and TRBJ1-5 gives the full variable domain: EAGVTQSPTHLIKTRGQQATLRCSPISGHTSVYWYQQALGLGLQFLLWYDEGEERNRGNFPPRFSGRQFPNYSSELNVNALELEDSALYLCASSPRTGRSNQPQHFGDGTRLSIL.

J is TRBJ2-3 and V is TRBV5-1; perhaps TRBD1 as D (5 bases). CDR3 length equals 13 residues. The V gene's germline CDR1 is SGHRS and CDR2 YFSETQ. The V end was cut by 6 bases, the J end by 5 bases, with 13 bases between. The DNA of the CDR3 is TGCGCCAGCACCTTTAGGGGTGGAGATACGCAGTATTTT. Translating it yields CASTFRGGDTQYF.

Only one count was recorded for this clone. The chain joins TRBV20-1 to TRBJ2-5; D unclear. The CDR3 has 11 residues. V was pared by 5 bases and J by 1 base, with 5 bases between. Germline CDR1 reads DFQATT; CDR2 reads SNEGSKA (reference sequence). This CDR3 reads CSAEIQETQYF. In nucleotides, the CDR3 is TGCAGTGCTGAAATCCAAGAGACCCAGTACTTC.

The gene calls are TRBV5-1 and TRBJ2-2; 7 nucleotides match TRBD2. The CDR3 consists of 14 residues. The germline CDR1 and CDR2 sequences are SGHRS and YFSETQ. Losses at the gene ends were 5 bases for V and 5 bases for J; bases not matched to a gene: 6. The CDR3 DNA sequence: TGCGCCAGCAGAACGACTAGCCTTACCGGGGAGCTGTTTTTT. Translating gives CASRTTSLTGELFF.

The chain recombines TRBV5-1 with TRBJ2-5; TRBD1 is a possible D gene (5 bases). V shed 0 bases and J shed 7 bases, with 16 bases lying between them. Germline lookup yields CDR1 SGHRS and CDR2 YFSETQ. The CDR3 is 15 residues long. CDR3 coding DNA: TGCGCCAGCAGCTTGGCGGCCAGGGATAGTTTGACCCAGTACTTC. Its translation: CASSLAARDSLTQYF.